In this sample, the clone carrying this T cell receptor beta chain turned up a few times. The CDR3 is 16 amino acids. CDR1 and CDR2 (germline): MNHNS, SASEGT. V shed 1 base, J shed 2 bases, and the junction held 4 bases outside the gene matches. This sample was included in a study of shared clonotypes between healthy human individuals. The authors ran the assay at deep level. Repertoires were generated with immunoSEQ multiplex PCR, while TCRdb's copy carries only in-frame clones and drops some. Of under 1,100,000 clones in the sample, about 77% were seen once. Sequenced sample: memory CD4+ T cells sorted from blood. Subset meaning: CD45RA-negative fraction. This sequence joins TRBV6-1 and TRBJ1-5, with 8 bases fitting TRBD1. This clonotype was sampled from a man aged 18 to 29 in good health. CDR3 sequence (DNA): TGTGCCAGCAGTGAAGGGGGGACAGGCCGCAATCAGCCCCAGCATTTT. Protein product: CASSEGGTGRNQPQHF.